One sample yielded the 7 T cell receptor beta chains listed below, sequenced in a study of response to subunit inactivated influenza vaccine. TCRdb re-called the RT-PCR reads through MiXCR, storing one row per CDR3 protein. This table has approximately 530,000 distinct CDR3 sequences, more than 7% appearing once. This specimen consisted of PBMCs from blood, obtained less than 25 months after vaccination. The receptors derive from a man between 50 and 75 years old who received an inactivated influenza vaccine.

This clonotype occurred a few times. The rearrangement uses TRBV12-3 or TRBV12-4 and TRBJ2-4, with D uncertain. The CDR3 is 13 residues long. V was cut by 2 bases and J by 5 bases, with 7 bases left in between. The CDR3 reads CASSLSYQNIQYF. CDR3 in DNA: TGTGCCAGCAGTTTATCGTACCAAAACATTCAGTACTTC.

This clonotype was counted at least ten times. The chain recombines TRBV4-3 with TRBJ1-5; no clear D gene. The germline V gene has CDR1 LGHNA and CDR2 YSLEER. The CDR3 sequence is 14 residues long. Between the trimmed V and J ends, which lost 2 bases and 4 bases, there was a span of 9 bases. The CDR3 DNA follows: TGCGCCAGCAGCCAATATTTTGGAAATCAGCCCCAGCATTTT. It is translated as CASSQYFGNQPQHF.

The genes are TRBV7-2 and TRBJ2-7; 11 nucleotides line up with TRBD2. CDR1 and CDR2 from the germline V gene are SGHTA and FQGNSA. CDR3 length equals 17 residues. The trim removed 5 bases at V and 4 bases at J, leaving 13 bases unmatched. This CDR3 is CASSKSPPGTSGYEQYF. The CDR3, as DNA: TGTGCCAGCAGCAAATCCCCCCCCGGGACTAGCGGATACGAGCAGTACTTC.

This clonotype has more than one count but fewer than ten. The chain links TRBV12-3 or TRBV12-4 to TRBJ2-2; TRBD2 agrees at 11 bases. V trimming: 7 bases; J trimming: 7 bases; junction bases outside the gene matches: 5. The CDR3 spans 14 residues. The CDR3, as DNA: TGTGCCAGCAACCTTAGCGGGAGGGACGGGGAGCTGTTTTTT. This translates into CASNLSGRDGELFF.

The chain links TRBV5-1 to TRBJ2-5, with a tentative D call TRBD2 (6 bases). This CDR3 comprises 15 residues. CDR1 and CDR2 from the germline V gene are SGHRS and YFSETQ. Trimming shortened V by 4 bases and J by 1 base, and 14 bases separated the two germline ends. The CDR3 DNA follows: TGCGCCAGCAGCACCAACCCGGGAGTCCAAGAGACCCAGTACTTC. This translates into CASSTNPGVQETQYF.

The rearrangement uses TRBV4-1 and TRBJ1-2; D possibly corresponds to TRBD1 (6 bases). The CDR3 is made up of 15 amino acids. Trimming shortened V by 2 bases and J by 7 bases, and 17 bases separated the two germline ends. Germline V gives CDR1 MGHRA, CDR2 YSYEKL. The chain's CDR3 is CASSQPNRRGSGYTF. CDR3 nucleotide sequence: TGCGCCAGCAGCCAACCCAACCGCAGGGGAAGTGGCTACACCTTC.

The chain carries TRBV11-2 and TRBJ2-1, with 7 bases matching TRBD2. Germline assignment: CDR1 SGHAT and CDR2 FQNNGV. The V gene end was trimmed by 0 bases and the J gene end by 6 bases; junction bases not matched to a gene: 5. The CDR3 consists of 15 residues. CDR3 residues: CASSLDVSSGNEQFF. In DNA form, the CDR3 reads TGTGCCAGCAGCTTAGACGTGTCTAGCGGCAATGAGCAGTTCTTC.